The 23 T cell receptor beta chains below were found in one sample sequenced in a study of T cells after yellow fever vaccination. TCRdb itself ran the 5' RACE reads through MiXCR, one entry per CDR3 protein. This table holds some 350,000 distinct CDR3 sequences, more than 5.5% found once. The sequencing used PBMCs, collected 5 days after the yellow fever booster vaccination. The receptors were sampled from a man aged 25-40 years who received the YFV17D yellow fever vaccine.

This chain links TRBV5-1 with TRBJ2-5, with D perhaps TRBD2 (5 bases). Germline values: CDR1 SGHRS, CDR2 YFSETQ. Deletions cut 5 bases from V and 9 bases from J, with 17 bases between. The CDR3 contains 13 residues. CDR3 protein: CASREADPRAQYF. CDR3 sequence (DNA): TGCGCCAGCAGGGAAGCGGACCCTCGGGCCCAGTACTTC.

The chain has TRBV2 and TRBJ2-1; tentative D call: TRBD1 (6 bases). The germline gives CDR1 SNHLY, CDR2 FYNNEI. This CDR3 has 14 residues. Trimming cost V 7 bases and J 6 bases, with 16 bases left between them. The CDR3 protein is CASNPQGSGNEQFF. The CDR3 DNA sequence: TGTGCCAGCAATCCTCAGGGGTCTGGCAATGAGCAGTTCTTC.

In its sample, this clonotype was seen a few times. The V call is TRBV7-9, the J call TRBJ2-1, with TRBD2 as a possible D gene (5 bases). Germline loops: CDR1 SEHNR, CDR2 FQNEAQ (reference sequence). V lost 4 bases, J lost 8 bases, and 15 bases lay in between. The CDR3 spans 14 residues. In DNA form, the CDR3 reads TGTGCCAGCAGCTCGGCGTTGAGGGCCCATGAGCAGTTCTTC. Its translation: CASSSALRAHEQFF.

This clonotype has more than one count but fewer than ten. The chain uses TRBV20-1 and TRBJ2-7; the D is unclear. The germline V and J ends were trimmed by 0 bases and 6 bases, with 6 bases remaining between them. The CDR3 totals 11 residues. In germline, CDR1 is DFQATT, CDR2 SNEGSKA (reference sequence). The chain's CDR3 is CSARDRLEQYF. CDR3 nucleotide sequence: TGCAGTGCTAGAGACCGGCTCGAGCAGTACTTC.

This clonotype has at least ten counts. The rearrangement links TRBV7-2 to TRBJ2-5, with D uncertain. Between the trimmed V and J ends, which lost 2 bases and 0 bases, there was a span of 4 bases. This CDR3 spans 13 amino acids. Germline lookup yields CDR1 SGHTA and CDR2 FQGNSA. CDR3 sequence reads: CASSLWDQETQYF. DNA for the CDR3: TGTGCCAGCAGCTTATGGGACCAAGAGACCCAGTACTTC.

The chain uses TRBV6-2 or TRBV6-3 and TRBJ2-2; 11 bases fit TRBD2. J gave up 0 bases and V 6 bases, and 9 bases lay outside the gene matches. Germline V lookup: CDR1 MNHEY, CDR2 SVGEGT. The CDR3 is 18 amino acids. In DNA, the CDR3 is TGTGCCAGCAGGCAGTCGCTAGCGGGAGGTTCGAACACCGGGGAGCTGTTTTTT. Its translation is CASRQSLAGGSNTGELFF.

The chain links TRBV2 to TRBJ1-2, with 8 positions matching TRBD1. This CDR3 has 12 amino acids. The germline CDR1 and CDR2 sequences are SNHLY and FYNNEI. Germline trimming cut 3 bases from V and 8 bases from J; bases unmatched to any gene: 2. The chain's CDR3 is CASSDPGGGYTF. The CDR3 nucleotides are TGTGCCAGCAGTGATCCAGGGGGCGGCTACACCTTC.

This clonotype was detected only a few times. This chain links TRBV5-5 with TRBJ2-1; D unresolved. V was clipped by 1 base and J by 0 bases, with 8 bases between them. This CDR3 has 15 residues. Looked up from germline, CDR1 is SGHKS and CDR2 is YYEKEE (reference sequence). CDR3 residues: CASSLSIPSYNEQFF. CDR3 nucleotides: TGTGCCAGCAGCTTGTCTATTCCCTCCTACAATGAGCAGTTCTTC.

J is TRBJ2-5 and V is TRBV20-1, with 8 bases that match TRBD1. The CDR3 has 15 amino acids. In germline, CDR1 is DFQATT, CDR2 SNEGSKA (reference sequence). J lost 2 bases, V lost 2 bases, and 7 bases had no gene match. The CDR3 loop is CSARKGTGQQETQYF. In nucleotides, the CDR3 is TGCAGTGCTAGAAAAGGGACAGGCCAACAAGAGACCCAGTACTTC.

On this clonotype itself: One end of the junction varies from germline; a read error may be responsible. This chain joins TRBV20-1 and TRBJ2-7, with D perhaps TRBD2 (6 bases). Germline V gives CDR1 DFQATT, CDR2 SNEGSKA (reference sequence). CDR3 length: 8 residues. CDR3: CSADPGLF. CDR3 nucleotide sequence: TGCAGTGCGGATCCGGGACTCTTC.

The rearrangement links TRBV20-1 to TRBJ1-5; D gene ambiguous. Germline-derived CDR1 and CDR2 are DFQATT and SNEGSKA (reference sequence). With 5 bases removed from V and 0 bases from J, the gap between germline ends came to 11 bases. This CDR3 comprises 14 residues. CDR3 coding DNA: TGCAGTGCTCGAAGCGGTGGTAGCAATCAGCCCCAGCATTTT. Translation: CSARSGGSNQPQHF.

The chain is built from TRBV10-3 and TRBJ2-3; D is ambiguous. This CDR3 contains 14 residues. The germline V gene has CDR1 ENHRY and CDR2 SYGVKD. The ends were cut back, 4 bases at V and 4 bases at J, with 12 bases in the middle. Here the CDR3 reads CAISGKGMADTQYF. The CDR3 DNA is TGTGCCATCAGTGGGAAGGGTATGGCAGATACGCAGTATTTT.

In its sample, this clonotype was seen many times. The V and J genes are TRBV4-2 and TRBJ2-1; possible D gene TRBD2, 6 bases. The length of the CDR3 is 16 residues. Trimming shortened V by 1 base and J by 6 bases, and 16 bases separated the two germline ends. Looked up from germline, CDR1 is LGHNA and CDR2 is YNFKEQ. The CDR3 is CASSQVSGREANEQFF. CDR3 in DNA: TGTGCCAGCAGCCAAGTGTCCGGGAGAGAGGCCAATGAGCAGTTCTTC.

This clonotype was counted between two and nine times. The chain joins TRBV25-1 to TRBJ1-2; D is unclear. Per germline, CDR1 MGHDK and CDR2 SYGVNS. The V gene lost 1 base and the J gene lost 2 bases, with 8 bases spanning the gap. The CDR3 is 14 residues long. CDR3 coding DNA: TGTGCCAGCAGTGAATTGATAGGGAACTATGGCTACACCTTC. Translating it yields CASSELIGNYGYTF.

This clonotype was picked up many times. V gene TRBV20-1 combines with J gene TRBJ2-7; 7 nucleotides match TRBD2. The CDR3 runs 14 residues. Per germline, CDR1 DFQATT and CDR2 SNEGSKA (reference sequence). V shed 0 bases and J 3 bases; nucleotides not matched to a gene: 5. This CDR3 reads CSARDPQRDYEQYF. The CDR3 nucleotides read TGCAGTGCTAGAGATCCCCAGCGGGACTACGAGCAGTACTTC.

A few counts support this clonotype. This rearrangement joins TRBV6-6 to TRBJ2-1; perhaps TRBD1 as D (6 bases). This CDR3 has 13 amino acids. Germline V gene lookup returns CDR1 MNHNY and CDR2 SVGAGI (reference sequence). The germline V and J ends were trimmed by 5 bases and 8 bases, with 13 bases remaining between them. The CDR3 reads CASSNQAGDEQFF. The CDR3 nucleotides read TGTGCCAGCAGTAACCAAGCAGGGGATGAGCAGTTCTTC.

This clonotype was found a few times. The genes are TRBV9 and TRBJ2-7; the D is unclear. CDR3 length: 14 amino acids. Germline CDR1 and CDR2: SGDLS and YYNGEE. V lost 4 bases and J lost 3, with 14 bases in between. CDR3: CASSPALSRYEQYF. The CDR3 DNA is TGTGCCAGCAGCCCTGCGTTATCTCGCTACGAGCAGTACTTC.

The CDR3 loop is CASSSADRGAYEQYF. DNA of the CDR3: TGTGCCAGCAGTTCCGCGGACAGGGGAGCCTACGAGCAGTACTTC. The gene calls are TRBV6-5 and TRBJ2-7, with 9 bases aligning to TRBD1. The germline V gene encodes CDR1 MNHEY and CDR2 SVGAGI. Trimming took 4 bases from V and 2 from J; bases not matched to a gene: 6. The CDR3 extends over 15 amino acids.

CDR3 protein: CASSLWHPRQGSSYEQYF. CDR3 coding DNA: TGTGCCAGCAGTTTATGGCATCCCCGACAGGGGAGCTCCTACGAGCAGTACTTC. This chain connects TRBV27 to TRBJ2-7, with TRBD1 identical over 8 bases. Germline loops: CDR1 MNHEY, CDR2 SMNVEV (reference sequence). V lost 1 base and J lost 0; bases outside the gene matches: 11. The CDR3 spans 18 residues.

This clonotype was recorded at least ten times. This chain connects TRBV5-1 to TRBJ1-1; tentatively, D is TRBD1 (6 bases). Germline loops: CDR1 SGHRS, CDR2 YFSETQ. The CDR3 is 13 amino acids. V was clipped by 10 bases and J by 4 bases, with 17 bases between them. The CDR3 DNA reads as TGCGCCTCCGGCACAGGGTCTATCACTGAAGCTTTCTTT. Translation gives CASGTGSITEAFF. The full variable domain, its missing parts supplied by reference TRBV5-1 and TRBJ1-1, is KAGVTQTPRYLIKTRGQQVTLSCSPISGHRSVSWYQQTPGQGLQFLFEYFSETQRNKGNFPGRFSGRQFSNSRSEMNVSTLELGDSALYLCASGTGSITEAFFGQGTRLTVV.

The CDR3 loop is CASSPLMGAYEQYF. In DNA form, the CDR3 reads TGTGCCAGCAGCCCCCTCATGGGGGCCTACGAGCAGTACTTC. The V and J genes are TRBV12-3 or TRBV12-4 and TRBJ2-7; D possibly matches TRBD1 or TRBD2 (5 bases each). The CDR3 totals 14 residues. Trimming stripped 6 bases from V and 2 bases from J, with 14 bases between.

At least ten counts were recorded for this clonotype. The rearrangement uses TRBV5-1 and TRBJ2-5; 9 bases agree with TRBD2. Unmatched junction bases numbered 5, after V lost 6 bases and J lost 5 bases. Germline V gene data show CDR1 as SGHRS and CDR2 as YFSETQ. This CDR3 is 13 amino acids long. CDR3 bases: TGCGCCAGCAAGCTAGCGGGAACTGAGACCCAGTACTTC. This sequence encodes CASKLAGTETQYF.

This clonotype was detected ten times or more. The rearrangement joins TRBV9 to TRBJ2-7; possible D gene TRBD2, 5 bases. The CDR3 has 14 amino acids. Germline CDR1 and CDR2: SGDLS and YYNGEE. V gave up 4 bases and J gave up 3 bases, with 14 bases separating them. The chain's CDR3 is CASSPGVGNYEQYF. The DNA for the CDR3 is TGTGCCAGCAGCCCCGGGGTGGGTAACTACGAGCAGTACTTC.